This T cell receptor beta chain originates from a study of cytomegalovirus exposure and HLA in healthy donors. The germline V and J ends were trimmed by 7 bases and 2 bases, with 9 bases remaining between them. This CDR3 region has 14 residues. Germline V gene data show CDR1 as MNHNS and CDR2 as SASEGT. Clones were sequenced by immunoSEQ multiplex PCR, and TCRdb holds only the in-frame ones, with some missing. The profile shows 120,000 to 150,000 clones, roughly 87% of them singletons. The receptor comes from a man aged 18 to 29 in good health and CMV-seropositive. The sequencing sample was made of PBMCs. The gene calls are TRBV6-1 and TRBJ2-6; D is unresolved. Written as DNA, the CDR3 is TGTGCCAGCACCAGAAGTGCTGGGGCCAACGTCCTGACTTTC. Its translation is CASTRSAGANVLTF.